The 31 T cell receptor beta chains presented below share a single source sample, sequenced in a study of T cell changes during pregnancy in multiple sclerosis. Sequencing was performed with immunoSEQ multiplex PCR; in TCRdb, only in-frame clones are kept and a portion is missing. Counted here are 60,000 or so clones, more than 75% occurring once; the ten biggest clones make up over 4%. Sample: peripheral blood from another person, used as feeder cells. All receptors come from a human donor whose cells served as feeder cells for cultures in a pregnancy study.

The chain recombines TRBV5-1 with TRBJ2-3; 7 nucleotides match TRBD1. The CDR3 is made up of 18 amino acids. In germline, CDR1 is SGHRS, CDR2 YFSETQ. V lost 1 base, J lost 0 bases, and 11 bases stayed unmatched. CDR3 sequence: CASSLTGTDLTSTDTQYF. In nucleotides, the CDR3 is TGCGCCAGCAGCTTGACCGGGACAGATCTTACTAGCACAGATACGCAGTATTTT.

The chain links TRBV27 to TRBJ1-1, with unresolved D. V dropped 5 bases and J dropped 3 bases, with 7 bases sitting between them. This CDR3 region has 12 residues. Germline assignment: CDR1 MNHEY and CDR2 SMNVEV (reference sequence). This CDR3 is CASSRPDTEAFF. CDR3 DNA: TGTGCCAGCAGTCGACCAGACACTGAAGCTTTCTTT.

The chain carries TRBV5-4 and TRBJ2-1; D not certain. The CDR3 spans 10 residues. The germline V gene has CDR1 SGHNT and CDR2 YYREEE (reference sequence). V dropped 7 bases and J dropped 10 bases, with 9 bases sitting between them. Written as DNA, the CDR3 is TGTGCCAGCCGTAAACTCGAGCAGTTCTTC. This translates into CASRKLEQFF.

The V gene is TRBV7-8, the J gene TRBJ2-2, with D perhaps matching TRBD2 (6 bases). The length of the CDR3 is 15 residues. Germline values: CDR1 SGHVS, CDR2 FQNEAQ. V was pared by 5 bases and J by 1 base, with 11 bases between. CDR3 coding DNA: TGTGCCAGCAGCCTGGGACTGATGAACACCGGGGAGCTGTTTTTT. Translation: CASSLGLMNTGELFF.

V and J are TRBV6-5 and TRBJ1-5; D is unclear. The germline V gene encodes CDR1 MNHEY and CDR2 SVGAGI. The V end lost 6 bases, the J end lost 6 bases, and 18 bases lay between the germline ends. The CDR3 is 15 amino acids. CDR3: CASSNLDLTGQPQHF. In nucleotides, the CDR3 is TGTGCCAGCAGCAACCTGGACCTTACCGGTCAGCCCCAGCATTTT.

The CDR3 sequence is CASSFPYSSYNEQFF. As DNA, the CDR3 is TGTGCCAGCAGCTTTCCATATAGCTCCTACAATGAGCAGTTCTTC. The V call is TRBV7-2, the J call TRBJ2-1; D remains ambiguous. Trimming took 3 bases from V and 0 from J, leaving 9 bases between them. The CDR3 has 15 residues. CDR1 SGHTA and CDR2 FQGNSA come from the germline V gene.

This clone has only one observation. CDR3 loop: CSVTPQGAFNYGYTF. The CDR3 region has the DNA TGCAGCGTTACCCCCCAGGGGGCGTTTAACTATGGCTACACCTTC. The chain employs TRBV29-1 and TRBJ1-2, with 8 bases matching TRBD1. This CDR3 is built from 15 residues. Per germline, CDR1 SQVTM and CDR2 ANQGSEA. J lost 1 base, V lost 5 bases, and 9 bases had no gene match.

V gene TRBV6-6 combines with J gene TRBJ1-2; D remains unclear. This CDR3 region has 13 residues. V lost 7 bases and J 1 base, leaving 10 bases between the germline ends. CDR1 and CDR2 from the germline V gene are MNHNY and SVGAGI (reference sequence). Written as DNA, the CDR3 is TGTGCCAGCAACTGGGAGGGTAACTATGGCTACACCTTC. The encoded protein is CASNWEGNYGYTF.

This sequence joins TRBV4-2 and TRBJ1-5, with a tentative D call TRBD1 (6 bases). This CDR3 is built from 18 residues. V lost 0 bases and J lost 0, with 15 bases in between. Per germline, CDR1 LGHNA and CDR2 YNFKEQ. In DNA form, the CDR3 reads TGTGCCAGCAGCCAAGATCTCGTTAAGGGGGATAGCAATCAGCCCCAGCATTTT. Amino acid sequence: CASSQDLVKGDSNQPQHF.

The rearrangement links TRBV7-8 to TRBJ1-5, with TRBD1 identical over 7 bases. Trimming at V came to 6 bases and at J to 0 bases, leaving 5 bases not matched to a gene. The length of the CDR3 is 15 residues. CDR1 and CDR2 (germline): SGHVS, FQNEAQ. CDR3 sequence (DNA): TGTGCCAGCAGTCAGGGACAGAATAGCAATCAGCCCCAGCATTTT. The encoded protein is CASSQGQNSNQPQHF. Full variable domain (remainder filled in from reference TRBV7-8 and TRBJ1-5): GAGVSQSPRYKVAKRGQDVALRCDPISGHVSLFWYQQALGQGPEFLTYFQNEAQLDKSGLPSDRFFAERPEGSVSTLKIQRTQQEDSAVYLCASSQGQNSNQPQHFGDGTRLSIL.

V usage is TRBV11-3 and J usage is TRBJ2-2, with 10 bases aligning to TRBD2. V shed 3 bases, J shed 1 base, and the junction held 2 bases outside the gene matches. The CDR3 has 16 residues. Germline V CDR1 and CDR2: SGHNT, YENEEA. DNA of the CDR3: TGTGCCAGCAGCTTCGGACTAGCGGTGAACACCGGGGAGCTGTTTTTT. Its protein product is CASSFGLAVNTGELFF.

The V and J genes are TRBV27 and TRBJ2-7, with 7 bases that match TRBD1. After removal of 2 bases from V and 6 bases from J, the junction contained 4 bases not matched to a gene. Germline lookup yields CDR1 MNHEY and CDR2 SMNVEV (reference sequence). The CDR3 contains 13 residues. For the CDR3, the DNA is TGTGCCAGCAGTTTAGTCCCAGGGGGCGAGCAGTACTTC. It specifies CASSLVPGGEQYF.

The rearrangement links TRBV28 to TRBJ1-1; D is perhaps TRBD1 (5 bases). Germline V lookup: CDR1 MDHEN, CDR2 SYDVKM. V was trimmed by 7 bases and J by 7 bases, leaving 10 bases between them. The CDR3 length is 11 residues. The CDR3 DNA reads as TGTGCCAGCACCTGGGGCAGTGAAGCTTTCTTT. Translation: CASTWGSEAFF.

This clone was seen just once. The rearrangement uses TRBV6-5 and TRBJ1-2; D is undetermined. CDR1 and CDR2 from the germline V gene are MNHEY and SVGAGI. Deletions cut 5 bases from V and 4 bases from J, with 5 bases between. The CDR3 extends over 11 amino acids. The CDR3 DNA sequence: TGTGCCAGCAGTCAAGTCTATGGCTACACCTTC. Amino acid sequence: CASSQVYGYTF.

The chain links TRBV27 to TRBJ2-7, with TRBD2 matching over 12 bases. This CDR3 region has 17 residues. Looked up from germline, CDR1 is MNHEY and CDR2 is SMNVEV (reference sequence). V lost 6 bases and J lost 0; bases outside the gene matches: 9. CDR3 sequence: CASSPGLAGIFSYEQYF. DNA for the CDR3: TGTGCCAGCAGCCCCGGACTAGCGGGAATATTCTCCTACGAGCAGTACTTC.

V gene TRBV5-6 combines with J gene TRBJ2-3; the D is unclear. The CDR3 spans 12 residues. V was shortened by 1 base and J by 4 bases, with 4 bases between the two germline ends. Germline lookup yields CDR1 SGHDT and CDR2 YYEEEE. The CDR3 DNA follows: TGTGCCAGCAGCTTGTCGTCAGATACGCAGTATTTT. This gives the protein CASSLSSDTQYF.

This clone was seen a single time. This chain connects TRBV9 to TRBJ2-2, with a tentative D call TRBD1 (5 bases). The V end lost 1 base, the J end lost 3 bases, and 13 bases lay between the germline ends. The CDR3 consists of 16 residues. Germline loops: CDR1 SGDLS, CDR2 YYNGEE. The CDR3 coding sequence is TGTGCCAGCAGCGTAAGGGGTCTCTGGGACACCGGGGAGCTGTTTTTT. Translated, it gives CASSVRGLWDTGELFF.

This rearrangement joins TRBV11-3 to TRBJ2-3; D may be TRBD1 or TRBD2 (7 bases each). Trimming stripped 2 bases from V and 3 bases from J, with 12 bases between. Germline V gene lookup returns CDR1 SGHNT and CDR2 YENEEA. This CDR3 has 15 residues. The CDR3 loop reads CASSLRQGGTDTQYF. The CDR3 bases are TGTGCCAGCAGCTTAAGGCAGGGGGGGACAGATACGCAGTATTTT.

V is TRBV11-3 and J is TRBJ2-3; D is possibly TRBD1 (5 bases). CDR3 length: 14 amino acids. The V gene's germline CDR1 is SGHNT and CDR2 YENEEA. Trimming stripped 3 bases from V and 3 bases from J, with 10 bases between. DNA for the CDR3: TGTGCCAGCAGCTTGGGCAGGGCGACAGATACGCAGTATTTT. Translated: CASSLGRATDTQYF. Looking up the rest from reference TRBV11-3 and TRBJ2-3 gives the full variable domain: EAGVVQSPRYKIIEKKQPVAFWCNPISGHNTLYWYLQNLGQGPELLIRYENEEAVDDSQLPKDRFSAERLKGVDSTLKIQPAELGDSAVYLCASSLGRATDTQYFGPGTRLTVL.

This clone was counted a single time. The CDR3 loop is CASSEGSRETQYF. In nucleotides, the CDR3 is TGTGCCAGCAGTGAAGGGTCTAGGGAGACCCAGTACTTC. The V gene is TRBV25-1, the J gene TRBJ2-5; D gene ambiguous. The V end lost 2 bases, the J end lost 5 bases, and 9 bases lay between the germline ends. The CDR3 contains 13 residues. The germline gives CDR1 MGHDK, CDR2 SYGVNS.

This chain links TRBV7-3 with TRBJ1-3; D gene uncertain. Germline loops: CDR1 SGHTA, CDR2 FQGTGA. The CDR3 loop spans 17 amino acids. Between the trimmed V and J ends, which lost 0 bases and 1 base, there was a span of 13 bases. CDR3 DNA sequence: TGTGCCAGCAGCTTAACCCCCGAGGGAGGGTCTGGAAACACCATATATTTT. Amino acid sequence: CASSLTPEGGSGNTIYF.

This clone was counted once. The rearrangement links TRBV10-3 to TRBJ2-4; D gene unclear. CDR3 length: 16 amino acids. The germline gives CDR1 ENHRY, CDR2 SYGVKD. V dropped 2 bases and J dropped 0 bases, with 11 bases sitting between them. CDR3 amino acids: CAISETLDEAKNIQYF. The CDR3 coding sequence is TGTGCCATCAGTGAGACATTAGACGAAGCCAAAAACATTCAGTACTTC.

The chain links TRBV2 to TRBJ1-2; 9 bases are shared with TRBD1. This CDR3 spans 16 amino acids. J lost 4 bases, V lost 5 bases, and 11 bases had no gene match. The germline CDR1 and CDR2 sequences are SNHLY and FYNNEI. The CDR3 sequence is CASSTLGTGLTYGYTF. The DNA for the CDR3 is TGTGCCAGCAGTACCCTTGGGACAGGGCTTACCTATGGCTACACCTTC.

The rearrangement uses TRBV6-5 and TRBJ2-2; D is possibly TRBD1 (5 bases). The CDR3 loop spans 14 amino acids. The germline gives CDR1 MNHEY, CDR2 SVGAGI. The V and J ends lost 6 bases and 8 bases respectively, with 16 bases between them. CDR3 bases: TGTGCCAGCAGGGTGGCAGGGTTCTTGGGGGAGCTGTTTTTT. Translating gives CASRVAGFLGELFF.

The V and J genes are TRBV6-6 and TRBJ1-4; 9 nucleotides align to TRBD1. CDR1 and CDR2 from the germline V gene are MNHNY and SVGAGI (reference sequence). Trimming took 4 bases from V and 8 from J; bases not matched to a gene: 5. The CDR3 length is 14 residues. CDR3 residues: CASSWGQGTEKLFF. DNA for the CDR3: TGTGCCAGCAGTTGGGGACAGGGCACCGAAAAACTGTTTTTT.

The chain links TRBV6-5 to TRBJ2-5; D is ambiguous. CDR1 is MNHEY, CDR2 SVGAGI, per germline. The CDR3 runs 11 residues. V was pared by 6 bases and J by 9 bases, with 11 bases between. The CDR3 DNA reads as TGTGCCAGCAGGAAGGGCTCGGCCCAGTACTTC. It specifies CASRKGSAQYF.

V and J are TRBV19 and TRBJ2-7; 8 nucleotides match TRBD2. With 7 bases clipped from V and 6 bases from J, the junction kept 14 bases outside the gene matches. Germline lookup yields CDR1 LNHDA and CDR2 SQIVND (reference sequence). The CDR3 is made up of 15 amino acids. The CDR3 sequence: CASKGERESSIEQYF. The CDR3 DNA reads TGTGCCAGTAAAGGGGAGCGGGAGAGTTCCATCGAGCAGTACTTC.

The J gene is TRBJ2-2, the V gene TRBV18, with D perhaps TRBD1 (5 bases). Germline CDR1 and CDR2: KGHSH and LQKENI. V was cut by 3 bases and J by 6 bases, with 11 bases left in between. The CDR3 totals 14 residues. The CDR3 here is CASSPTDTAGELFF. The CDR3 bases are TGTGCCAGCTCACCTACGGACACAGCCGGGGAGCTGTTTTTT. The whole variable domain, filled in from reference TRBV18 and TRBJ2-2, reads NAGVMQNPRHLVRRRGQEARLRCSPMKGHSHVYWYRQLPEEGLKFMVYLQKENIIDESGMPKERFSAEFPKEGPSILRIQQVVRGDSAAYFCASSPTDTAGELFFGEGSRLTVL.

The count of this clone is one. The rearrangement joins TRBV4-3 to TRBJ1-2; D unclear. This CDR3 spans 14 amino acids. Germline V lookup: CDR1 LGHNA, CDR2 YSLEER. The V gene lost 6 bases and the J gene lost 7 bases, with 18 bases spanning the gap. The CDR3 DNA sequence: TGCGCCAGCAGTCCAATTGTCCCCGCGGGTGGCTACACCTTC. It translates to CASSPIVPAGGYTF.

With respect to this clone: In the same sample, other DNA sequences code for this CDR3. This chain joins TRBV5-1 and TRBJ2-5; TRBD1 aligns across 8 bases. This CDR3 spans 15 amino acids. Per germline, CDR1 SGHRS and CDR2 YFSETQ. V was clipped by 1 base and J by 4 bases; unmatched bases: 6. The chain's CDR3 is CASSLNTGGAETQYF. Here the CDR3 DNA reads TGCGCCAGCAGCTTGAACACAGGGGGTGCAGAGACCCAGTACTTC.

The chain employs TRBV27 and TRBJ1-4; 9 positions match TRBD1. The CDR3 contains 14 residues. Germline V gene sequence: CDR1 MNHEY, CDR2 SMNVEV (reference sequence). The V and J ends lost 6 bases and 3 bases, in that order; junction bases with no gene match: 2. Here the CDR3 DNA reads TGTGCCAGCAGGGACAGGGGCCCTAATGAAAAACTGTTTTTT. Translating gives CASRDRGPNEKLFF.